This TCR beta chain was recovered during a study of cytomegalovirus exposure and HLA in healthy donors. Donors had nominal health at sampling but likely had unrecorded immune exposures. The PCR ran on 60 Vbeta and 13 Jbeta primers. Generated by immunoSEQ multiplex PCR, the TCRdb table keeps only in-frame clones and is missing some. Counted here are 84,000 or so clones, approximately 88% occurring once; the ten biggest clones make up roughly 2.3%. This clone was counted once. The sequenced material came from PBMCs. This sequence originates from a woman between 45 and 60 years old in good health and CMV-seronegative.

The CDR3 DNA reads TGTGCCAGCAGCCCCTTAAATAGCCCAGAGACCCAGTACTTC. Translation: CASSPLNSPETQYF. The rearrangement links TRBV28 to TRBJ2-5, with D unclear. This CDR3 has 14 amino acids. The germline V gene has CDR1 MDHEN and CDR2 SYDVKM. The V and J ends lost 6 bases and 4 bases respectively, with 15 bases between them.